The 20 T cell receptor beta chains below come from one sample, sequenced in a study of CD8+ T cells in alopecia areata. Extraction of RNA preceded its reverse transcription into cDNA, which served as the sequencing template. Repertoires were generated with immunoSEQ multiplex PCR, while TCRdb's copy carries only in-frame clones and drops some. The sample lists 180,000 or so clones, 65% to 75% occurring once. Sequencing was performed on CD8+ T cells sorted from blood, taken at week 0. These receptors were collected from a human donor with alopecia areata.

With respect to this clone: The sample has other DNA sequences that encode this CDR3 too. The V call is TRBV30, the J call TRBJ2-7; no firm D call. The ends were cut back, 3 bases at V and 0 bases at J, with 6 bases in the middle. This CDR3 has 12 residues. The V gene's germline CDR1 is GTSNPN and CDR2 SVGIG (reference sequence). The CDR3 coding sequence is TGTGCCTGGAGCGGCGACTCCTACGAGCAGTACTTC. It translates to CAWSGDSYEQYF.

In its sample, this clone was seen a few times. V gene TRBV2 combines with J gene TRBJ2-1; a possible D gene is TRBD1 (6 bases). CDR1 is SNHLY, CDR2 FYNNEI, per germline. The germline V and J ends were trimmed by 4 bases and 4 bases, with 11 bases remaining between them. The CDR3 contains 14 residues. The CDR3 loop reads CASSGTAIYNEQFF. In DNA, the CDR3 is TGTGCCAGCAGTGGGACAGCCATTTACAATGAGCAGTTCTTC.

The chain is built from TRBV18 and TRBJ2-1, with 8 nucleotides matching TRBD2. Germline V lookup: CDR1 KGHSH, CDR2 LQKENI. The CDR3 contains 16 residues. Trimming cost V 2 bases and J 4 bases; bases outside gene matches: 7. The CDR3 sequence is CASSPATSGEYNEQFF. CDR3 sequence (DNA): TGTGCCAGCTCACCAGCAACTAGCGGAGAATACAATGAGCAGTTCTTC.

The chain carries TRBV29-1 and TRBJ2-3; D is ambiguous. V lost 2 bases and J lost 7, with 4 bases in between. The CDR3 is 10 amino acids. Germline V gene data show CDR1 as SQVTM and CDR2 as ANQGSEA. The CDR3 nucleotides read TGCAGCGTTGAAAATAATACGCAGTATTTT. Encoded protein: CSVENNTQYF.

The gene calls are TRBV13 and TRBJ2-5; possible D gene TRBD1, 5 bases. The CDR3 has 17 amino acids. The V and J ends lost 4 bases and 5 bases respectively, with 23 bases between them. CDR1 and CDR2 from the germline V gene are PRHDT and FYEKMQ (reference sequence). As DNA, the CDR3 is TGTGCCAGCAGCTACACGCAGGGTTCCCCCTTCTGGGAGACCCAGTACTTC. As protein: CASSYTQGSPFWETQYF.

There are a few counts of this clone. The chain recombines TRBV5-1 with TRBJ2-1; maybe TRBD1 (5 bases). Germline values: CDR1 SGHRS, CDR2 YFSETQ. The ends were cut back, 3 bases at V and 8 bases at J, with 6 bases in the middle. This CDR3 region has 11 residues. CDR3 sequence: CASSWGDEQFF. CDR3 bases: TGCGCCAGCAGCTGGGGCGATGAGCAGTTCTTC.

This chain joins TRBV5-6 and TRBJ2-1; D is perhaps TRBD1 or TRBD2 (6 bases each). The germline V gene encodes CDR1 SGHDT and CDR2 YYEEEE. The V gene lost 3 bases and the J gene lost 4 bases, with 20 bases spanning the gap. This CDR3 has 17 residues. The CDR3 is CASSSPSGAGLYNEQFF. The CDR3 DNA reads TGTGCCAGCAGCTCTCCCTCGGGGGCGGGGTTATACAATGAGCAGTTCTTC.

As to this clone: Germline is not matched at one junction end, which may reflect a read error. The V and J genes are TRBV30 and TRBJ1-6; D gene ambiguous. Germline lookup yields CDR1 GTSNPN and CDR2 SVGIG (reference sequence). This CDR3 comprises 13 residues. This CDR3 reads CGFRGLINSPLHF. The CDR3 DNA sequence: TGCGGCTTTCGTGGGTTAATTAATTCACCCCTCCACTTT.

The DNA of the CDR3 is TGTGCCAGCCCCAGCAGGGTGGACTATGGCTACACCTTC. Its translation: CASPSRVDYGYTF. The V and J genes are TRBV2 and TRBJ1-2; perhaps TRBD1 as D (5 bases). CDR3 length: 13 residues. Trimming stripped 8 bases from V and 3 bases from J, with 13 bases between. Germline CDR1 SNHLY, CDR2 FYNNEI.

The V call is TRBV6-1, the J call TRBJ2-3; no clear D gene. This CDR3 spans 15 amino acids. Germline CDR1 reads MNHNS; CDR2 reads SASEGT. The V gene lost 7 bases and the J gene lost 5 bases, with 19 bases spanning the gap. The CDR3 region is CASTQLRQLGDTQYF. The CDR3 nucleotides read TGTGCCAGCACCCAACTTCGGCAGCTCGGAGATACGCAGTATTTT.

The chain employs TRBV19 and TRBJ1-4; D is unclear. Deletions cut 7 bases from V and 10 bases from J, with 25 bases between. The CDR3 has 16 amino acids. Germline V gene data show CDR1 as LNHDA and CDR2 as SQIVND (reference sequence). CDR3 in amino acids: CASTRGGQRRLAKLFF. CDR3 nucleotides: TGTGCCAGTACACGTGGAGGGCAACGGCGCCTGGCAAAACTGTTTTTT. Filled out from reference TRBV19 and TRBJ1-4, the complete variable domain reads DGGITQSPKYLFRKEGQNVTLSCEQNLNHDAMYWYRQDPGQGLRLIYYSQIVNDFQKGDIAEGYSVSREKKESFPLTVTSAQKNPTAFYLCASTRGGQRRLAKLFFGSGTQLSVL.

In DNA form, the CDR3 reads TGTGCCAGCAGTTCCTCCCGGGACATCTACGAGCAGTACTTC. Protein product: CASSSSRDIYEQYF. The V call is TRBV27, the J call TRBJ2-7, with D tentatively TRBD1 (6 bases). V lost 4 bases and J 3 bases, leaving 13 bases between the germline ends. This CDR3 has 14 residues. CDR1 MNHEY and CDR2 SMNVEV come from the germline V gene (reference sequence).

The V and J genes are TRBV6-5 and TRBJ1-6; 7 nucleotides align to TRBD1. V dropped 0 bases and J dropped 7; count of bases not matched to a gene: 3. In germline, CDR1 is MNHEY, CDR2 SVGAGI. This CDR3 comprises 15 residues. The DNA for the CDR3 is TGTGCCAGCAGTTACTCGGGGGACAGCAATTCACCCCTCCACTTT. This gives the protein CASSYSGDSNSPLHF.

In DNA form, the CDR3 reads TGTGCCAGCAGTTATAAAGGAGGGGCAAAACTGTTTTTT. This gives the protein CASSYKGGAKLFF. The V and J genes are TRBV6-5 and TRBJ1-4, with TRBD1 as a possible D gene (5 bases). CDR1 is MNHEY and CDR2 is SVGAGI in the germline V gene. The CDR3 has 13 residues. V was trimmed by 3 bases and J by 10 bases, leaving 12 bases between them.

The chain employs TRBV5-6 and TRBJ2-2; D might be TRBD1 (7 bases). The germline V gene encodes CDR1 SGHDT and CDR2 YYEEEE. CDR3 length equals 18 residues. Trimming cost V 0 bases and J 2 bases, with 17 bases left between them. The CDR3 bases are TGTGCCAGCAGCTTGGTTGTTTGGCGGGACAGAAACACCGGGGAGCTGTTTTTT. As protein: CASSLVVWRDRNTGELFF.

This chain uses TRBV29-1 with TRBJ2-2, with D hard to call. CDR3 length: 10 residues. Germline lookup yields CDR1 SQVTM and CDR2 ANQGSEA. V gave up 6 bases and J gave up 1 base, with 0 bases separating them. The CDR3 DNA reads TGCAGCGTGAACACCGGGGAGCTGTTTTTT. Translated: CSVNTGELFF.

This clone was seen a few times. The chain uses TRBV7-8 and TRBJ2-5; D ambiguous. V shed 1 base and J shed 2 bases, with 11 bases lying between them. CDR3 length equals 15 residues. Germline-derived CDR1 and CDR2 are SGHVS and FQNEAQ. In DNA, the CDR3 is TGTGCCAGCAGCTTAGTTTTATACGGGCAAGAGACCCAGTACTTC. Amino acids: CASSLVLYGQETQYF.

The chain employs TRBV29-1 and TRBJ1-1; 7 nucleotides match TRBD1. The CDR3 runs 13 residues. Trimming at V came to 0 bases and at J to 7 bases, leaving 5 bases not matched to a gene. The germline V gene has CDR1 SQVTM and CDR2 ANQGSEA. Here the CDR3 DNA reads TGCAGCGTTGAAGATCTAGGGGGCTATGAAGCTTTCTTT. Its translation: CSVEDLGGYEAFF.

This clone was counted only a few times. The chain uses TRBV19 and TRBJ2-5; 8 nucleotides line up with TRBD1. Per the germline V gene, CDR1 is LNHDA and CDR2 is SQIVND (reference sequence). The CDR3 spans 17 residues. Trimming removed 3 bases from V and 0 bases from J; junction bases left unmatched: 9. Here the CDR3 reads CASSIKDRAQYQETQYF. CDR3 in DNA: TGTGCCAGTAGTATCAAGGACAGGGCACAGTACCAAGAGACCCAGTACTTC.

This clone has a handful of counts. The V and J genes are TRBV29-1 and TRBJ2-5; D is undetermined. Between the trimmed V and J ends, which lost 7 bases and 4 bases, there was a span of 16 bases. CDR1 SQVTM and CDR2 ANQGSEA come from the germline V gene. The CDR3 consists of 13 residues. The CDR3 bases are TGCAGCGCCCGGACGGCCGGCGGAGAGACCCAGTACTTC. Residues: CSARTAGGETQYF.